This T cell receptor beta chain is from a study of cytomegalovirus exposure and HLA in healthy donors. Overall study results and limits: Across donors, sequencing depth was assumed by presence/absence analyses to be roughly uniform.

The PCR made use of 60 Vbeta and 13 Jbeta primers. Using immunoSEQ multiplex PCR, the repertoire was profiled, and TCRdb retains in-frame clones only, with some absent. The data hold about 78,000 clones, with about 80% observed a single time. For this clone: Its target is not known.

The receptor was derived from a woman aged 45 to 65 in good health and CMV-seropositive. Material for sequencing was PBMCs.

CDR3 amino acids: CASSYSGGYTEAFF. In DNA, the CDR3 is TGTGCCAGCAGTTACTCGGGAGGGTACACTGAAGCTTTCTTT. This chain connects TRBV6-5 to TRBJ1-1; D gene uncertain. This CDR3 region has 14 residues. The germline V gene has CDR1 MNHEY and CDR2 SVGAGI. The ends were cut back, 0 bases at V and 3 bases at J, with 8 bases in the middle.